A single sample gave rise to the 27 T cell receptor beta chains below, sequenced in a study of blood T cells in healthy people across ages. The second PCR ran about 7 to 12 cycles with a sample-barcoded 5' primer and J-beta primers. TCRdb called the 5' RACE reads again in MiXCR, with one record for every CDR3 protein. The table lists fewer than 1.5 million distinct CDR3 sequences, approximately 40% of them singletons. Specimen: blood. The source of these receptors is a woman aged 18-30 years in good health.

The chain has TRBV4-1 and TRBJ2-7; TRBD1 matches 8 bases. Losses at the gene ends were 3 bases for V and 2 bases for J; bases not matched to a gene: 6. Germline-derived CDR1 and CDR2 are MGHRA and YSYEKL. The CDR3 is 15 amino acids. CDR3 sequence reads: CASSQLDRETYEQYF. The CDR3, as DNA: TGCGCCAGCAGCCAGTTGGACAGGGAGACCTACGAGCAGTACTTC.

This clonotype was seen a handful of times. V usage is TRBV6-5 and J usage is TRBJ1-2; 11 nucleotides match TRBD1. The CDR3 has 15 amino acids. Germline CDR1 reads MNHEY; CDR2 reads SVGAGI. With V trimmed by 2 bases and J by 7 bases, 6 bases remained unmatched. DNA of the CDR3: TGTGCCAGCAGTTACCCCGGGACAGGGGGAGTTGGCTACACCTTC. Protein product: CASSYPGTGGVGYTF.

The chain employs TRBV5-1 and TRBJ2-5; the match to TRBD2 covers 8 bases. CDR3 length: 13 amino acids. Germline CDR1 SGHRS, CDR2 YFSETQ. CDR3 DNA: TGCGGAAGCGGGAGTGAGGAAACGAATGAGCAGTACTTC. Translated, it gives CGSGSEETNEQYF.

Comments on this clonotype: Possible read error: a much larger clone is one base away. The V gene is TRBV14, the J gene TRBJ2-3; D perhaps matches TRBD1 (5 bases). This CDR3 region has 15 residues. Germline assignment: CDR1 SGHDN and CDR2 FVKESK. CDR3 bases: TGTGCCAGCAGCGCCCAGGCGGTACAGACAGAGACGCAGTATTTT. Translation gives CASSAQAVQTETQYF.

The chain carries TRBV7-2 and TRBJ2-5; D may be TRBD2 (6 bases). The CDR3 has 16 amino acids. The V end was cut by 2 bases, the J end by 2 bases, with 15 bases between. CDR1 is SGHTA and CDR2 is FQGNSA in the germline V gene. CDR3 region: CASSLSPGSGQETQYF. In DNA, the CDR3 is TGTGCCAGCAGCTTATCCCCCGGGAGCGGACAAGAGACCCAGTACTTC. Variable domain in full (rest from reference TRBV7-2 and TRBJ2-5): GAGVSQSPSNKVTEKGKDVELRCDPISGHTALYWYRQSLGQGLEFLIYFQGNSAPDKSGLPSDRFSAERTGGSVSTLTIQRTQQEDSAVYLCASSLSPGSGQETQYFGPGTRLLVL.

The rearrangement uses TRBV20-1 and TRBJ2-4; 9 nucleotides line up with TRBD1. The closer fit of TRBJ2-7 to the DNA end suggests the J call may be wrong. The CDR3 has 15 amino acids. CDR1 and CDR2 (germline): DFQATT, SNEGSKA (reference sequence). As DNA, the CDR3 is TGCAGTGCTAGGACCCCGGGACAGGGAACCTACGAGCAGTACTTC. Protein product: CSARTPGQGTYEQYF.

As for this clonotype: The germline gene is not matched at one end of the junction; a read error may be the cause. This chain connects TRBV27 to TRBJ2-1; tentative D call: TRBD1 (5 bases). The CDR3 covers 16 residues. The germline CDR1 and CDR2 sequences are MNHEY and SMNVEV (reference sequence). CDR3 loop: CAGSPFGSQAYNEQFF. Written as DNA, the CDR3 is TGTGCCGGCAGTCCCTTTGGGTCACAGGCTTACAATGAGCAGTTCTTC.

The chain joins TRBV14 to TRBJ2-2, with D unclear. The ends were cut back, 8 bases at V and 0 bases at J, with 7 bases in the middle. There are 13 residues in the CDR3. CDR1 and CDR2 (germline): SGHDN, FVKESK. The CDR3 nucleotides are TGTGCCAGCCGGAGAGCGAACACCGGGGAGCTGTTTTTT. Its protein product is CASRRANTGELFF.

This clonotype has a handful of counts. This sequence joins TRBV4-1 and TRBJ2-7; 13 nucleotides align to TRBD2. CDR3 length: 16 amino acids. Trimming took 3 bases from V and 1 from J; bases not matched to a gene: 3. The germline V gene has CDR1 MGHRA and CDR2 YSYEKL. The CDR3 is CASSQRLAGGSYEQYF. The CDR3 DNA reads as TGCGCCAGCAGCCAGAGACTAGCGGGAGGATCCTACGAGCAGTACTTC.

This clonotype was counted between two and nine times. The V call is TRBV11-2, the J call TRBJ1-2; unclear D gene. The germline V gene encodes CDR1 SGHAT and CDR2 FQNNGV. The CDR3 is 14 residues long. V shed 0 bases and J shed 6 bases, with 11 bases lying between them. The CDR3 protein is CASSLDPADDGYTF. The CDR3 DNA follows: TGTGCCAGCAGCTTAGATCCGGCAGACGATGGCTACACCTTC.

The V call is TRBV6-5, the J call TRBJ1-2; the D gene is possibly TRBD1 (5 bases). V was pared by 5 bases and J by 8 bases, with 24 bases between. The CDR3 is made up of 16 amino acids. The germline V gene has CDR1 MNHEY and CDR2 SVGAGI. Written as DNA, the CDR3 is TGTGCCAGCAGTCCGTCAAGAACCGGGGGGTCCAACGGCTACACCTTC. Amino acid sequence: CASSPSRTGGSNGYTF.

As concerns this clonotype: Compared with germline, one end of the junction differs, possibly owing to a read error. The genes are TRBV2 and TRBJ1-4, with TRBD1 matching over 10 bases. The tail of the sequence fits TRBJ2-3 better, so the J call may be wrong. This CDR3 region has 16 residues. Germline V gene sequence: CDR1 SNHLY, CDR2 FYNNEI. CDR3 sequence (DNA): TGTGCCAGCAGTGAAGAGCGACAGGGGGCTGGAGATGCGCAGTATTTT. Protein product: CASSEERQGAGDAQYF.

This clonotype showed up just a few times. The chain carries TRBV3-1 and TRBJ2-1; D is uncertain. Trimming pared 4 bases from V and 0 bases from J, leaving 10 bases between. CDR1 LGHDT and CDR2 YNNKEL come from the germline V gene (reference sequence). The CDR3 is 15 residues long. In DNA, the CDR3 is TGTGCCAGCAGCCCCCAGATTTACTCCTACAATGAGCAGTTCTTC. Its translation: CASSPQIYSYNEQFF.

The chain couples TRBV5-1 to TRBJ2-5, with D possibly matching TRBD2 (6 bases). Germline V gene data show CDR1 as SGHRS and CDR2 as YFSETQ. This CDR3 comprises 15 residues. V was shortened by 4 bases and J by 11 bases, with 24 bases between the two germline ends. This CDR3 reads CASSPGGTNHNEQYF. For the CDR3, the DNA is TGCGCCAGCAGCCCGGGCGGGACCAACCACAATGAGCAGTACTTC.

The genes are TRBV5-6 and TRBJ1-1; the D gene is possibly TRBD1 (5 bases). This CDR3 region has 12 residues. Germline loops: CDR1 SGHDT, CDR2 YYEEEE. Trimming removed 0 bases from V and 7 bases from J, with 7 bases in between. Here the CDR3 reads CASSLGGDEAFF. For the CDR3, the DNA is TGTGCCAGCAGCTTGGGAGGGGATGAAGCTTTCTTT.

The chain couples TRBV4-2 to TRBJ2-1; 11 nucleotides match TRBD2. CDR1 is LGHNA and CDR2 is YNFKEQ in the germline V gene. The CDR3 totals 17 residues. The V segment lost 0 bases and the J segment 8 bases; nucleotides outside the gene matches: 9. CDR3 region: CASSQEVAGGPGDEQFF. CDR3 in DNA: TGTGCCAGCAGCCAAGAGGTAGCGGGAGGGCCTGGGGATGAGCAGTTCTTC.

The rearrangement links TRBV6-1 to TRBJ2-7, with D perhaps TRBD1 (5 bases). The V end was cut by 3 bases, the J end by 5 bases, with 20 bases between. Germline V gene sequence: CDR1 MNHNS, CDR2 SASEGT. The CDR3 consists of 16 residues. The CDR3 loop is CASSEQGFQIMDEQYF. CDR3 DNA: TGTGCCAGCAGTGAGCAGGGATTTCAAATTATGGACGAGCAGTACTTC.

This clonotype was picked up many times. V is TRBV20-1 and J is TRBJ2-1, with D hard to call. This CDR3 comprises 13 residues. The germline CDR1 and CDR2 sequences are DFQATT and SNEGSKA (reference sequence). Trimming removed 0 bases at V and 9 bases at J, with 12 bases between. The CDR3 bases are TGCAGTGCTAGAGATTTAATCCGAGGTGAGCAGTTCTTC. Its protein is CSARDLIRGEQFF.

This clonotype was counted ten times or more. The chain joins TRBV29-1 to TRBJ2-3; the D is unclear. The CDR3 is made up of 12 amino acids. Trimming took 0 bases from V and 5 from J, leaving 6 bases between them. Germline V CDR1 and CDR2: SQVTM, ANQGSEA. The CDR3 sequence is CSVEDLGDTQYF. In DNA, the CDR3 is TGCAGCGTTGAAGATCTAGGAGATACGCAGTATTTT.

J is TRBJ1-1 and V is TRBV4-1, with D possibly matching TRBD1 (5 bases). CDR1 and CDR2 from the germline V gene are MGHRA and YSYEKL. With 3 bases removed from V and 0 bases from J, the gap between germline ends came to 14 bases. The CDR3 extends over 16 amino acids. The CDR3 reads CASSHLSPGMNTEAFF. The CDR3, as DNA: TGCGCCAGCAGCCACCTCTCGCCAGGGATGAACACTGAAGCTTTCTTT.

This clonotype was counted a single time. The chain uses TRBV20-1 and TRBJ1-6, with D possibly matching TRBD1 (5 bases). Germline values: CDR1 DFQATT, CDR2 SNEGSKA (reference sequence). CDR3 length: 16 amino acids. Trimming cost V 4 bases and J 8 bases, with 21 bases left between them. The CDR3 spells CSATKDTEFLDSPLHF. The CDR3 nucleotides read TGCAGTGCTACCAAGGACACGGAGTTTCTGGATTCACCCCTCCACTTT.

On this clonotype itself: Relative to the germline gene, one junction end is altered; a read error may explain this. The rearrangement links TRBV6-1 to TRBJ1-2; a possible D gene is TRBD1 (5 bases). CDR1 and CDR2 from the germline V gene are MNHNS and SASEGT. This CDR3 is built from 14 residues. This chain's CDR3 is CASGDRQKNYGYTF. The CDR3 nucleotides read TGTGCCAGCGGTGACCGACAGAAAAACTATGGCTACACCTTC.

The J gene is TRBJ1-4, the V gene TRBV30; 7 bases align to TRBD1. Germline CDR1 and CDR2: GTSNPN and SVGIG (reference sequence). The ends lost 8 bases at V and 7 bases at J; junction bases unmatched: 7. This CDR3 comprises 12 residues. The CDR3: CAGARGAEKLFF. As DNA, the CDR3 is TGTGCCGGAGCCAGGGGGGCTGAAAAACTGTTTTTT.

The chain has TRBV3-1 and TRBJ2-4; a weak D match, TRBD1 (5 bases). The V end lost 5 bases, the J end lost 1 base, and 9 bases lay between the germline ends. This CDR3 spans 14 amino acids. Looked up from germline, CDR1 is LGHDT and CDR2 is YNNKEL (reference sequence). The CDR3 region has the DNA TGTGCCAGCAGCTCCCCAGGGGCCAAAAACATTCAGTACTTC. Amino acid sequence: CASSSPGAKNIQYF.

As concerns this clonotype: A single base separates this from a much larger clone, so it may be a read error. The CDR3 is CSVVDALSYEQYF. The DNA for the CDR3 is TGCAGCGTTGTGGACGCCCTCTCCTACGAGCAGTACTTC. V and J are TRBV29-1 and TRBJ2-7; the D is unclear. V shed 4 bases and J shed 0 bases, with 10 bases lying between them. The germline V gene has CDR1 SQVTM and CDR2 ANQGSEA. The CDR3 is 13 amino acids.

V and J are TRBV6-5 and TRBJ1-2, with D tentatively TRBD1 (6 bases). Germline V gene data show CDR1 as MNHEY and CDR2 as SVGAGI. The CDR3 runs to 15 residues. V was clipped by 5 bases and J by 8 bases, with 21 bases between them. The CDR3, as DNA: TGTGCCAGCAGTCACGATGGGGGGCGCCCTTACGGCTACACCTTC. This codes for CASSHDGGRPYGYTF.

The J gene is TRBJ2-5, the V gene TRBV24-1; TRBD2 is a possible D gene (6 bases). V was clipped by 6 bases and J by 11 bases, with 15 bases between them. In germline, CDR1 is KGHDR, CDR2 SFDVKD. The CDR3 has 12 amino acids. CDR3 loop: CATSRLDNEQYF. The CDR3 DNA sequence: TGTGCCACCAGTAGACTAGACAATGAGCAGTACTTC.